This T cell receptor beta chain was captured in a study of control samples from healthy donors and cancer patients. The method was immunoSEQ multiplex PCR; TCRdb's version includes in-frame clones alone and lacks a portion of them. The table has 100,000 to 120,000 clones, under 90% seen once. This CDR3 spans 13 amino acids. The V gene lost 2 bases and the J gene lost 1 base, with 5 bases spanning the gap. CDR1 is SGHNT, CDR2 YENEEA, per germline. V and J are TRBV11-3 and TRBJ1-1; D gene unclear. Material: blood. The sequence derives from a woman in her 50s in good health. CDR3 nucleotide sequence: TGTGCCAGCAGCTTAACACCGAACACTGAAGCTTTCTTT. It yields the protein CASSLTPNTEAFF.